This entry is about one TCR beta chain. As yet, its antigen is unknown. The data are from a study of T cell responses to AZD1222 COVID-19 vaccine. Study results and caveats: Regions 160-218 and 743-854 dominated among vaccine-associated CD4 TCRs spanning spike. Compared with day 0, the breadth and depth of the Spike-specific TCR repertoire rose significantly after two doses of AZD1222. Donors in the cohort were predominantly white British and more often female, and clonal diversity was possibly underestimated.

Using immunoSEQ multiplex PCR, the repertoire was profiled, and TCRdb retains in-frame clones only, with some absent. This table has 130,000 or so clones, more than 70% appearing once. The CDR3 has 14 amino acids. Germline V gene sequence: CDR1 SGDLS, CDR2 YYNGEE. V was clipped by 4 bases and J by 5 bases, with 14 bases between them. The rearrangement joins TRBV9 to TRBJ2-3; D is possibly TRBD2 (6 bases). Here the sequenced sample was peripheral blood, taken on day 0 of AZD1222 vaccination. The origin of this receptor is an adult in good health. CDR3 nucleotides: TGTGCCAGCAGCCCCCGGAGGAGGGAAGATACGCAGTATTTT. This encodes CASSPRRREDTQYF.